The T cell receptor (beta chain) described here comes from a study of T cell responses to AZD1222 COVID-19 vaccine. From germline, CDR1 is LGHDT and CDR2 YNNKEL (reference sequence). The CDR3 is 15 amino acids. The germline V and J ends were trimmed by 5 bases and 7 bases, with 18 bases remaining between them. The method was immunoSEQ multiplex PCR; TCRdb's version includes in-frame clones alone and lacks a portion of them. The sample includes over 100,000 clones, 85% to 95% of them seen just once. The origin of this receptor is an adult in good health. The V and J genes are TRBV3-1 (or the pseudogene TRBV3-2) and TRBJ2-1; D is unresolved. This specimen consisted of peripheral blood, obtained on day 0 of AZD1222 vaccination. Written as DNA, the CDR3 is TGTGCCAGCAGCAGCCATAACGGCTGGAAAAATGAGCAGTTCTTC. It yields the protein CASSSHNGWKNEQFF.